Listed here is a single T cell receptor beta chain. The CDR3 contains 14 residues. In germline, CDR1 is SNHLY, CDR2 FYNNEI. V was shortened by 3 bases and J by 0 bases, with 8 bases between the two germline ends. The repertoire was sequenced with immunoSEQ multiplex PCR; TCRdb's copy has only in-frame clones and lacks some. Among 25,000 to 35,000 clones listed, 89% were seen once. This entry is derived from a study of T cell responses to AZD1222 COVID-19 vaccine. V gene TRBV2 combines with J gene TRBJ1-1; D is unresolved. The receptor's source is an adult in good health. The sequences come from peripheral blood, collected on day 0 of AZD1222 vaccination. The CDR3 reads CASSDRQLNTEAFF. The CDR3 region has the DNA TGTGCCAGCAGTGATCGGCAGTTGAACACTGAAGCTTTCTTT. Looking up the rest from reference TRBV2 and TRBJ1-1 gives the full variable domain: EPEVTQTPSHQVTQMGQEVILRCVPISNHLYFYWYRQILGQKVEFLVSFYNNEISEKSEIFDDQFSVERPDGSNFTLKIRSTKLEDSAMYFCASSDRQLNTEAFFGQGTRLTVV.